Listed here are 14 T cell receptor beta chains from one sample, sequenced in a study of CD8 T cell repertoires and HIV-1 epitope variants. The assay was immunoSEQ multiplex PCR, and TCRdb's table has in-frame clones only and misses some. The sample holds about 5,500 clones, approximately 70% seen once. Their specific antigens are unknown. Input material: cultured CD8+ T cells derived from PBMCs. The receptors shown here come from a male donor with HIV.

V and J are TRBV7-9 and TRBJ2-3; TRBD2 aligns across 11 bases. V trimming: 5 bases; J trimming: 6 bases; junction bases outside the gene matches: 13. The CDR3 runs 17 residues. Germline assignment: CDR1 SEHNR and CDR2 FQNEAQ (reference sequence). The CDR3 here is CASSPGLAGGHGDTQYF. The CDR3 coding sequence is TGTGCCAGCAGCCCAGGATTAGCGGGAGGGCACGGGGATACGCAGTATTTT.

This clone was recorded once. The V and J genes are TRBV28 and TRBJ2-7; D is perhaps TRBD2 (7 bases). The CDR3 has 14 amino acids. Deletions cut 5 bases from V and 0 bases from J, with 11 bases between. Germline V gene data show CDR1 as MDHEN and CDR2 as SYDVKM. CDR3 sequence: CASSAGDTSYEQYF. CDR3 DNA: TGTGCCAGCAGTGCGGGGGACACCTCCTACGAGCAGTACTTC.

This clone was seen once. V and J are TRBV15 and TRBJ2-7; 7 positions match TRBD1. The CDR3 loop spans 13 amino acids. Trimming at V came to 3 bases and at J to 5 bases, leaving 4 bases not matched to a gene. Germline CDR1 is LNHNV and CDR2 is YYDKDF (reference sequence). The CDR3 DNA follows: TGTGCCACCAGCAGGAACAGGGGTCACGAGCAGTACTTC. This sequence encodes CATSRNRGHEQYF.

The CDR3 nucleotides read TGTGCCAGCAGTTACTCGGGAGTCGCCTACAATGAGCAGTTCTTC. Encoded protein: CASSYSGVAYNEQFF. This chain links TRBV6-5 with TRBJ2-1; maybe TRBD2 (5 bases). Between the trimmed V and J ends, which lost 0 bases and 2 bases, there was a span of 8 bases. Germline CDR1 reads MNHEY; CDR2 reads SVGAGI. The CDR3 length is 15 residues.

A few counts support this clone. The V call is TRBV4-3, the J call TRBJ2-5; D is unresolved. Germline CDR1 and CDR2: LGHNA and YSLEER. V lost 5 bases, J lost 5 bases, and 12 bases lay in between. The CDR3 runs to 13 residues. The CDR3 loop is CASSSLLTETQYF. CDR3 DNA: TGCGCCAGCAGCTCCCTTCTCACGGAGACCCAGTACTTC.

This chain links TRBV7-8 with TRBJ1-2; 9 bases match TRBD1. CDR1 is SGHVS, CDR2 FQNEAQ, per germline. The CDR3 is 12 residues long. With 6 bases clipped from V and 8 bases from J, the junction kept 4 bases outside the gene matches. Here the CDR3 reads CASSSGTGGYTF. DNA for the CDR3: TGTGCCAGCAGTTCCGGGACAGGGGGCTACACCTTC.

This clone came up a few times. This chain links TRBV28 with TRBJ2-3; D not certain. Trimming removed 3 bases at V and 5 bases at J, with 12 bases between. This CDR3 comprises 14 residues. Germline V gene data show CDR1 as MDHEN and CDR2 as SYDVKM. This chain's CDR3 is CASSFIPDLDTQYF. Here the CDR3 DNA reads TGTGCCAGCAGTTTTATTCCGGATCTAGATACGCAGTATTTT.

This chain uses TRBV6-4 with TRBJ1-1; possible D gene TRBD1, 5 bases. The CDR3 covers 13 residues. Deletions cut 4 bases from V and 4 bases from J, with 10 bases between. Germline-derived CDR1 and CDR2 are MRHNA and SNTAGT. The CDR3 loop is CASSVSGSTEAFF. The CDR3 region has the DNA TGTGCCAGCAGTGTATCAGGGAGCACTGAAGCTTTCTTT.

The genes are TRBV18 and TRBJ2-5; D gene ambiguous. Germline V CDR1 and CDR2: KGHSH, LQKENI. The CDR3 runs 14 residues. V was clipped by 0 bases and J by 4 bases, with 9 bases between them. CDR3 amino acids: CASSPPASPETQYF. The DNA for the CDR3 is TGTGCCAGCTCACCACCGGCCTCCCCAGAGACCCAGTACTTC.

The CDR3 region is CASSTQVWDEQFF. The CDR3 bases are TGTGCCAGCAGTACACAGGTCTGGGATGAGCAGTTCTTC. The J gene is TRBJ2-1, the V gene TRBV27; a possible D gene is TRBD1 (5 bases). CDR3 length: 13 residues. Trimming cost V 5 bases and J 8 bases, with 13 bases left between them. The germline CDR1 and CDR2 sequences are MNHEY and SMNVEV (reference sequence).

V and J are TRBV6-5 and TRBJ1-2; 8 nucleotides agree with TRBD1. This CDR3 is 14 amino acids long. Looked up from germline, CDR1 is MNHEY and CDR2 is SVGAGI. Trimming removed 5 bases from V and 4 bases from J; junction bases left unmatched: 6. The CDR3 sequence: CASSRSGTGYGYTF. CDR3 sequence (DNA): TGTGCCAGCAGTCGTTCCGGGACAGGCTATGGCTACACCTTC.

The chain joins TRBV15 to TRBJ2-7, with TRBD1 as a possible D gene (8 bases). Germline CDR1 LNHNV, CDR2 YYDKDF (reference sequence). The CDR3 is 15 amino acids. V lost 4 bases, J lost 2 bases, and 15 bases lay in between. CDR3 residues: CATSTSGTGAYEQYF. The CDR3 DNA follows: TGTGCCACCAGCACAAGCGGGACAGGAGCCTACGAGCAGTACTTC.

The CDR3 nucleotides read TGTGCCAGCAGGGGGACAGATGGTTCGAACACTGAAGCTTTCTTT. It translates to CASRGTDGSNTEAFF. The gene calls are TRBV6-5 and TRBJ1-1; TRBD1 agrees at 7 bases. This CDR3 contains 15 residues. The V segment lost 6 bases and the J segment 1 base; nucleotides outside the gene matches: 8. The germline V gene has CDR1 MNHEY and CDR2 SVGAGI.

This clone has only a few counts. The chain employs TRBV29-1 and TRBJ1-2; 9 bases are a match to TRBD1. Germline lookup yields CDR1 SQVTM and CDR2 ANQGSEA. This CDR3 has 13 residues. The ends lost 4 bases at V and 8 bases at J; junction bases unmatched: 8. The chain's CDR3 is CSVGTGASKGYTF. In DNA form, the CDR3 reads TGCAGCGTTGGGACAGGGGCCTCTAAAGGCTACACCTTC. The variable domain in full, completed from reference TRBV29-1 and TRBJ1-2, reads SAVISQKPSRDICQRGTSLTIQCQVDSQVTMMFWYRQQPGQSLTLIATANQGSEATYESGFVIDKFPISRPNLTFSTLTVSNMSPEDSSIYLCSVGTGASKGYTFGSGTRLTVV.